This T cell receptor (beta chain) was captured by sequencing in a study of blood T cell repertoires in COVID-19. Some clones are missing from TCRdb's copy, which holds only in-frame ones; the method was immunoSEQ multiplex PCR. The sample includes about 220,000 clones, roughly 89% of them seen just once. The participants were between about 18 and 90 years old and came from under 25 US areas. J lost 0 bases, V lost 4 bases, and 7 bases had no gene match. The CDR3 runs to 18 residues. Germline CDR1 is MNHNS and CDR2 is SASEGT. This receptor was identified in a woman in her thirties with acute COVID-19. The specimen sequenced was PBMCs or T cells enriched from blood (not recorded which). The chain recombines TRBV6-1 with TRBJ2-3, with 13 bases that match TRBD2. The CDR3 loop is CASSGLAGGSLSTDTQYF. CDR3 DNA sequence: TGTGCCAGCAGTGGACTAGCGGGGGGCTCTCTCAGCACAGATACGCAGTATTTT.